Shown below are 21 T cell receptor beta chains from a single sample sequenced in a study of cytomegalovirus exposure and HLA in healthy donors. Assay used: immunoSEQ multiplex PCR; TCRdb lists only in-frame clones, some missing. The sample contains 86,000 or so clones, almost 97% of which appear only once. Sequencing was carried out using PBMCs. These receptors all come from a young man in good health and CMV-seropositive.

The J gene is TRBJ1-4, the V gene TRBV13, with a possible D match to TRBD1 (6 bases). Germline CDR1 is PRHDT and CDR2 is FYEKMQ (reference sequence). This CDR3 is 15 amino acids long. Between the trimmed V and J ends, which lost 3 bases and 5 bases, there was a span of 13 bases. The CDR3 coding sequence is TGTGCCAGCAGCTTCCGGGACACCCGAAATGAAAAACTGTTTTTT. It is translated as CASSFRDTRNEKLFF.

This sequence joins TRBV2 and TRBJ2-7; 9 nucleotides line up with TRBD2. Germline V gives CDR1 SNHLY, CDR2 FYNNEI. The CDR3 loop spans 14 amino acids. The CDR3 region is CAVTRLAGFYEQYF. In DNA, the CDR3 is TGTGCTGTCACGCGGCTAGCGGGGTTCTACGAGCAGTACTTC.

The chain uses TRBV28 and TRBJ1-5; tentatively, D is TRBD1 (6 bases). This CDR3 region has 17 residues. V lost 10 bases and J lost 1, with 23 bases in between. Germline assignment: CDR1 MDHEN and CDR2 SYDVKM. CDR3 DNA sequence: TGTGCCACCAACCTTGGGGGGGCCCTCCGGAGCAATCAGCCCCAGCATTTT. It specifies CATNLGGALRSNQPQHF. The full variable domain, in which reference TRBV28 and TRBJ1-5 provide the parts outside the CDR3, is DVKVTQSSRYLVKRTGEKVFLECVQDMDHENMFWYRQDPGLGLRLIYFSYDVKMKEKGDIPEGYSVSREKKERFSLILESASTNQTSMYLCATNLGGALRSNQPQHFGDGTRLSIL.

This chain links TRBV6-5 with TRBJ2-7, with a weak D call TRBD1 (6 bases). Germline CDR1 reads MNHEY; CDR2 reads SVGAGI. V lost 7 bases, J lost 6 bases, and 7 bases lay in between. The length of the CDR3 is 10 residues. Written as DNA, the CDR3 is TGTGCCAGCATGGGGGCCGAGCAGTACTTC. Translating gives CASMGAEQYF.

The chain recombines TRBV2 with TRBJ2-2; 8 bases fit TRBD2. The germline V gene encodes CDR1 SNHLY and CDR2 FYNNEI. The CDR3 runs 18 residues. The V gene end was trimmed by 0 bases and the J gene end by 4 bases; junction bases not matched to a gene: 10. The CDR3 DNA is TGTGCCAGCAGTGAAGCGACCGCGGGGGGTAAAATCACCGGGGAGCTGTTTTTT. This encodes CASSEATAGGKITGELFF.

CDR3 sequence (DNA): TGTGCCAGCAGGGGGTTCGGGAGTCCTGGTAATGAAAAACTGTTTTTT. It codes for CASRGFGSPGNEKLFF. The rearrangement joins TRBV2 to TRBJ1-4; D is unclear. Trimming removed 6 bases at V and 4 bases at J, with 18 bases between. CDR1 is SNHLY, CDR2 FYNNEI, per germline. This CDR3 contains 16 residues.

The J gene is TRBJ2-1, the V gene TRBV6-1, with D perhaps matching TRBD2 (6 bases). Germline CDR1 and CDR2: MNHNS and SASEGT. Trimming pared 4 bases from V and 5 bases from J, leaving 12 bases between. The CDR3 has 14 amino acids. The CDR3 reads CASSGGLANNEQFF. CDR3 nucleotide sequence: TGTGCCAGCAGTGGAGGTCTAGCGAACAATGAGCAGTTCTTC.

V and J are TRBV28 and TRBJ1-5; TRBD1 is a possible D gene (5 bases). From germline, CDR1 is MDHEN and CDR2 SYDVKM. This CDR3 spans 15 amino acids. Between the trimmed V and J ends, which lost 5 bases and 6 bases, there was a span of 17 bases. In DNA, the CDR3 is TGTGCCAGCAGTCCCCAGGGTAGCGGGAGTCAGCCCCAGCATTTT. Protein product: CASSPQGSGSQPQHF.

The V gene is TRBV7-2, the J gene TRBJ1-1; 8 bases map to TRBD1. CDR1 is SGHTA and CDR2 is FQGNSA in the germline V gene. Trimming took 5 bases from V and 3 from J; bases not matched to a gene: 5. This CDR3 is built from 14 residues. CDR3: CASSIQGAHTEAFF. CDR3 sequence (DNA): TGTGCCAGCAGCATCCAGGGGGCACACACTGAAGCTTTCTTT.

The chain combines TRBV5-1 with TRBJ2-2, with 9 bases matching TRBD2. V shed 4 bases, J shed 4 bases, and the junction held 5 bases outside the gene matches. Germline CDR1 SGHRS, CDR2 YFSETQ. CDR3 size: 15 residues. The CDR3 region is CASSAREGFTGELFF. The CDR3, as DNA: TGCGCCAGCAGCGCGCGGGAGGGTTTCACCGGGGAGCTGTTTTTT.

V usage is TRBV28 and J usage is TRBJ1-1; TRBD1 aligns across 8 bases. CDR3 length: 15 residues. With V trimmed by 6 bases and J by 5 bases, 11 bases remained unmatched. Per germline, CDR1 MDHEN and CDR2 SYDVKM. CDR3 nucleotides: TGTGCCAGCAGACTGGACAGGGCAGGGAGAACTGAAGCTTTCTTT. This encodes CASRLDRAGRTEAFF.

The chain is built from TRBV27 and TRBJ1-1; the D is unclear. This CDR3 spans 15 amino acids. Germline assignment: CDR1 MNHEY and CDR2 SMNVEV (reference sequence). V was cut by 7 bases and J by 4 bases, with 19 bases left in between. This CDR3 is CASTSKYTNATEAFF. The CDR3, as DNA: TGTGCCAGCACCTCGAAATACACTAACGCCACTGAAGCTTTCTTT.

The rearrangement links TRBV27 to TRBJ2-1; TRBD2 agrees at 9 bases. With V trimmed by 6 bases and J by 4 bases, 7 bases remained unmatched. The CDR3 covers 15 residues. Germline CDR1 reads MNHEY; CDR2 reads SMNVEV (reference sequence). The CDR3 protein is CASRPRLAVYNEQFF. The CDR3 bases are TGTGCCAGCAGACCCCGACTAGCGGTATACAATGAGCAGTTCTTC.

V and J are TRBV30 and TRBJ1-1, with TRBD1 matching over 7 bases. CDR1 is GTSNPN, CDR2 SVGIG, per germline (reference sequence). Losses at the gene ends were 0 bases for V and 5 bases for J; bases not matched to a gene: 9. The CDR3 runs to 15 residues. The CDR3 loop is CAWSVLGRGLTEAFF. In nucleotides, the CDR3 is TGTGCCTGGAGTGTACTTGGCAGGGGGTTAACTGAAGCTTTCTTT.

The chain links TRBV10-3 to TRBJ2-2; tentative D call: TRBD1 (5 bases). The ends were cut back, 4 bases at V and 3 bases at J, with 12 bases in the middle. The germline CDR1 and CDR2 sequences are ENHRY and SYGVKD. The CDR3 runs 15 residues. This chain's CDR3 is CAISGGGRDTGELFF. In DNA, the CDR3 is TGTGCCATCAGTGGGGGCGGACGGGACACCGGGGAGCTGTTTTTT.

The chain employs TRBV11-2 and TRBJ1-4; tentative D call: TRBD1 (5 bases). This CDR3 spans 14 amino acids. Trimming took 4 bases from V and 10 from J, leaving 16 bases between them. The germline gives CDR1 SGHAT, CDR2 FQNNGV. The CDR3 region is CASSSPWTKGKLFF. The CDR3 DNA reads TGTGCCAGCAGCTCGCCCTGGACAAAAGGAAAACTGTTTTTT.

The rearrangement links TRBV6-6 to TRBJ2-3, with D unresolved. The CDR3 has 13 amino acids. Germline V gives CDR1 MNHNY, CDR2 SVGAGI (reference sequence). Trimming removed 6 bases at V and 1 base at J, with 8 bases between. The chain's CDR3 is CASSASGTDTQYF. In DNA form, the CDR3 reads TGTGCCAGCAGCGCTAGTGGCACAGATACGCAGTATTTT.

The rearrangement links TRBV5-4 to TRBJ1-2, with D possibly TRBD1 on 5 matching bases. With 2 bases removed from V and 4 bases from J, the gap between germline ends came to 12 bases. The CDR3 is made up of 14 amino acids. CDR1 and CDR2 (germline): SGHNT, YYREEE (reference sequence). CDR3 sequence reads: CASSLIVQAYGYTF. CDR3 in DNA: TGTGCCAGCAGCTTAATCGTACAGGCCTATGGCTACACCTTC.

The chain combines TRBV4-1 with TRBJ2-7; the match to TRBD1 covers 7 bases. There are 17 residues in the CDR3. CDR1 is MGHRA and CDR2 is YSYEKL in the germline V gene. Unmatched junction bases numbered 16, after V lost 6 bases and J lost 2 bases. The DNA of the CDR3 is TGCGCCAGCAGTCGCAAGATCACGGGACAGCAGACCTACGAGCAGTACTTC. Its translation is CASSRKITGQQTYEQYF.

The gene calls are TRBV29-1 and TRBJ2-7; 10 bases map to TRBD2. The CDR3 runs to 15 residues. J gave up 1 base and V 7 bases, and 10 bases lay outside the gene matches. Germline loops: CDR1 SQVTM, CDR2 ANQGSEA. CDR3 sequence: CSGGLASGRSYEQYF. CDR3 coding DNA: TGCAGCGGGGGACTTGCTAGCGGGAGATCCTACGAGCAGTACTTC.

This sequence joins TRBV7-6 and TRBJ1-1, with D uncertain. V shed 0 bases and J shed 0 bases, with 8 bases lying between them. This CDR3 spans 15 amino acids. CDR1 and CDR2 from the germline V gene are SGHVS and FNYEAQ. As DNA, the CDR3 is TGTGCCAGCAGCTTAGCATATAACATGAACACTGAAGCTTTCTTT. This gives the protein CASSLAYNMNTEAFF.